The next 9 T cell receptor beta chains were all read from a single sample in a study of cytomegalovirus exposure and HLA in healthy donors. The PCR employed 60 Vbeta primers together with 13 Jbeta primers. The table came from immunoSEQ multiplex PCR; TCRdb's copy has only in-frame clones and leaves some out. The table lists 150,000 to 200,000 clones, about three quarters of them singletons. Sequenced sample: PBMCs. The receptors here all came from a man over 45 in good health and CMV-seropositive.

Concerning this clone: A junction end diverges from the germline sequence, so it may reflect a read error. This chain connects TRBV27 to TRBJ1-2; D unclear. The CDR3 consists of 16 residues. CDR1 and CDR2 from the germline V gene are MNHEY and SMNVEV (reference sequence). The CDR3 here is CASSLSSDPRYYGYTF. CDR3 sequence (DNA): TGTGCCAGCAGTTTAAGTTCCGACCCCCGGTACTACGGCTACACCTTC.

The J gene is TRBJ2-2, the V gene TRBV4-2, with a tentative D call TRBD1 (6 bases). Deletions cut 4 bases from V and 2 bases from J, with 17 bases between. The CDR3 contains 17 residues. In germline, CDR1 is LGHNA, CDR2 YNFKEQ. The CDR3 here is CASSPTTGTGNTGELFF. For the CDR3, the DNA is TGTGCCAGCAGCCCAACCACAGGGACGGGCAACACCGGGGAGCTGTTTTTT.

Written as DNA, the CDR3 is TGCGCCAGCAGCTGGACAGCAGGTACTGAAGCTTTCTTT. The encoded protein is CASSWTAGTEAFF. The V call is TRBV5-1, the J call TRBJ1-1; D is perhaps TRBD1 (6 bases). V was cut by 3 bases and J by 5 bases, with 11 bases left in between. The CDR3 sequence is 13 residues long. Germline V CDR1 and CDR2: SGHRS, YFSETQ.

The rearrangement links TRBV5-3 to TRBJ2-7; TRBD1 aligns across 9 bases. TRBV5-3 is designated an ORF whose function remains uncertain. The junction had 5 bases not matched to a gene; V was cut back by 3 bases and J by 4 bases. This CDR3 is 14 amino acids long. CDR3 in amino acids: CARSSPGQGYEQYF. DNA of the CDR3: TGTGCCAGAAGCTCCCCGGGACAGGGTTACGAGCAGTACTTC.

Note on this clone: A junction boundary mismatches the germline segment, possibly from a read error. The chain joins TRBV7-9 to TRBJ2-3, with 12 nucleotides matching TRBD2. Germline V gene data show CDR1 as SEHNR and CDR2 as FQNEAQ (reference sequence). The CDR3 sequence is 16 residues long. CDR3 DNA: TGTGCCAGCAGCCGTAGACTAGCGGGGGCCACAAATACGCAGTATTTT. It yields the protein CASSRRLAGATNTQYF.

This sequence joins TRBV7-8 and TRBJ2-3, with TRBD1 matching over 9 bases. The germline V gene has CDR1 SGHVS and CDR2 FQNEAQ. With 5 bases clipped from V and 1 base from J, the junction kept 7 bases outside the gene matches. This CDR3 has 16 amino acids. CDR3 region: CASSRDDRGGTDTQYF. The DNA for the CDR3 is TGTGCCAGCAGCCGAGACGACAGGGGGGGCACAGATACGCAGTATTTT.

The chain carries TRBV7-2 and TRBJ1-5, with D possibly being TRBD1 (6 bases). This CDR3 spans 13 amino acids. Germline V gives CDR1 SGHTA, CDR2 FQGNSA. The germline V and J ends were trimmed by 3 bases and 4 bases, with 7 bases remaining between them. The CDR3 region is CASSFGQNQPQHF. The CDR3 DNA follows: TGTGCCAGCAGCTTCGGACAGAATCAGCCCCAGCATTTT.

The rearrangement uses TRBV5-1 and TRBJ2-1, with 8 bases matching TRBD1. CDR1 SGHRS and CDR2 YFSETQ come from the germline V gene. V lost 3 bases, J lost 5 bases, and 7 bases stayed unmatched. The CDR3 contains 15 residues. CDR3 sequence: CASSWAGGANNEQFF. The CDR3 nucleotides read TGCGCCAGCAGCTGGGCAGGGGGCGCAAACAATGAGCAGTTCTTC.

The J gene is TRBJ1-2, the V gene TRBV7-9; D remains ambiguous. Germline CDR1 and CDR2: SEHNR and FQNEAQ (reference sequence). CDR3 size: 13 residues. V was trimmed by 0 bases and J by 8 bases, leaving 10 bases between them. The CDR3 sequence: CASSLAGKGGYTF. In DNA, the CDR3 is TGTGCCAGCAGCTTAGCCGGGAAAGGAGGCTACACCTTC.